The clone carrying this TCR beta chain occurred a few times. This specimen comes from a study of blood T cell repertoires in COVID-19. Study as a whole: Samples of COVID-19 (acute and convalescent) were obtained from the United States, Italy and Spain.

Original data processing: Estimation of nucleated cell counts relied on the amplification of reference gene primers. The data were produced by immunoSEQ multiplex PCR, yet TCRdb's version contains in-frame clones alone and is incomplete. The DNA gave D and trimming, while V, J and clone size come from that table. The profile shows 200,000 to 250,000 clones, around 82% of them singletons. The CDR3 extends over 15 amino acids. CDR1 is LGHNT and CDR2 is FRNRAP in the germline V gene. J was trimmed by 3 bases and V by 1 base; bases with no gene match: 3. What was sequenced was peripheral blood. This chain links TRBV12-5 with TRBJ1-1, with TRBD1 matching 9 bases. This receptor was obtained from a woman of 80 years or more with acute or convalescent COVID-19. CDR3 bases: TGTGCTAGTGGTTTGGCCGGACAGGGGCACACTGAAGCTTTCTTT. Residues: CASGLAGQGHTEAFF. Using reference TRBV12-5 and TRBJ1-1 for the parts outside the CDR3, the full variable domain is DARVTQTPRHKVTEMGQEVTMRCQPILGHNTVFWYRQTMMQGLELLAYFRNRAPLDDSGMPKDRFSAEMPDATLATLKIQPSEPRDSAVYFCASGLAGQGHTEAFFGQGTRLTVV.